This TCR beta chain comes out of a study of regulatory T cells in long-lasting Graves disease. Study results and limitations: Persistent-disease Graves' patients showed less TCR diversity than new cases.

A note on this clonotype: Its cognate antigen is unknown.

Indicated time point: newly diagnosed GD, antithyroid drugs for less than 3 months. From RNA extracted from PBMCs, the TCR library was made. Libraries of TCR beta came from iRepertoire HTBI primers plus Arm-PCR of CDR3 regions. TCRdb ran MiXCR on the multiplex PCR reads and lists one entry per CDR3 protein. The sample yields approximately 440,000 distinct CDR3 sequences, 15% to 20% seen once. These data were likewise used in another study, on T cells in Graves' hyperthyroidism and ophthalmopathy.

This specimen consisted of peripheral blood mononuclear cells (PBMCs), obtained at new diagnosis, from a patient treated with antithyroid drugs. The clonotype was recovered from a man aged 40-55 years with Graves disease.

As DNA, the CDR3 is TGTGCCAGCAGCTTACGCCCAAGGGCGGTCAATCAAGAGACCCAGTACTTC. Amino acids: CASSLRPRAVNQETQYF. The chain employs TRBV7-2 and TRBJ2-5; D not resolved. V lost 2 bases, J lost 2 bases, and 18 bases lay in between. The CDR3 is 17 amino acids. The germline gives CDR1 SGHTA, CDR2 FQGNSA. The full variable domain, with the rest looked up from reference TRBV7-2 and TRBJ2-5, is GAGVSQSPSNKVTEKGKDVELRCDPISGHTALYWYRQSLGQGLEFLIYFQGNSAPDKSGLPSDRFSAERTGGSVSTLTIQRTQQEDSAVYLCASSLRPRAVNQETQYFGPGTRLLVL.